This is a list of T cell receptor beta chains from one sample in a study of T cells in Graves' hyperthyroidism and ophthalmopathy. TCRdb redid the calling of the multiplex PCR reads with MiXCR, one entry per CDR3 protein. The sample shows 600,000 to 800,000 distinct CDR3 sequences, around a third of them seen only once. The specimen was blood. These receptors came from a woman aged 40 to 50 with Graves' hyperthyroidism. Both conserved end residues are part of each CDR3. D genes are given only for firm matches. For some rows the clone size is stated as once, few or many, or as a class when expanded; others skip it.

V gene,J gene,clone size,D gene,CDR3 protein,CDR3 DNA
TRBV6-5,TRBJ1-2,NA,NA,CASSYKLKGYTF,TGTGCCAGCAGTTACAAGCTGAAAGGCTACACCTTC
TRBV29-1,TRBJ1-1,NA,TRBD1,CSVEARSGGTTEAFF,TGCAGCGTTGAAGCCAGATCAGGGGGCACCACTGAAGCTTTCTTT
TRBV7-8,TRBJ2-5,many,NA,CASSLALGTETQYF,TGTGCCAGCAGCTTAGCTCTAGGAACGGAGACCCAGTACTTC
TRBV5-8,TRBJ1-1,few,NA,CASSSQPVLGTEAFF,TGTGCCAGCAGCTCACAACCCGTCCTGGGGACTGAAGCTTTCTTT
TRBV19,TRBJ1-1,many,TRBD1,CASSPWQGGETEAFF,TGTGCCAGTAGTCCTTGGCAGGGGGGCGAAACTGAAGCTTTCTTT
TRBV19,TRBJ1-1,NA,NA,CASSIIGFMNTEAFF,TGTGCCAGTAGTATAATTGGGTTCATGAACACTGAAGCTTTCTTT
TRBV10-3,TRBJ1-1,NA,NA,CASSFTGSEGTEAFF,TGTGCCAGCAGTTTCACAGGGTCGGAGGGCACTGAAGCTTTCTTT
TRBV19,TRBJ1-5,many,NA,CASSPRGQPQHF,TGTGCCAGCAGTCCTCGAGGTCAGCCCCAGCATTTT
TRBV5-8,TRBJ2-7,many,TRBD2,CASSFPTGTSGTYEQYF,TGTGCCAGCAGCTTCCCTACCGGGACTAGCGGAACCTACGAGCAGTACTTC
TRBV10-3,TRBJ2-6,many,NA,CAISEDETNSGANVLTF,TGTGCCATCAGTGAAGATGAGACAAACTCTGGGGCCAACGTCCTGACTTTC
TRBV7-9,TRBJ1-2,many,NA,CASSLASGRDGYTF,TGTGCCAGCAGCTTAGCGTCTGGACGGGATGGCTACACCTTC
TRBV6-5,TRBJ2-7,NA,TRBD1,CASSYSTGIYEQYF,TGTGCCAGCAGTTACTCGACAGGGATCTACGAGCAGTACTTC
TRBV6-5,TRBJ1-4,NA,NA,CASSERLAEKLFF,TGTGCCAGCAGTGAAAGGTTGGCTGAAAAACTGTTTTTT
TRBV5-4,TRBJ2-6,few,TRBD2,CASSFWGLTFSGANVLTF,TGTGCCAGCAGCTTTTGGGGACTAACATTCTCTGGGGCCAACGTCCTGACTTTC
TRBV20-1,TRBJ2-7,NA,NA,CSARGLTQSYEQYF,TGCAGTGCTAGAGGGTTAACCCAATCCTACGAGCAGTACTTC
TRBV7-2,TRBJ2-5,few,NA,CASSRRTQQETQYF,TGTGCCAGCAGCCGCCGGACACAGCAAGAGACCCAGTACTTC